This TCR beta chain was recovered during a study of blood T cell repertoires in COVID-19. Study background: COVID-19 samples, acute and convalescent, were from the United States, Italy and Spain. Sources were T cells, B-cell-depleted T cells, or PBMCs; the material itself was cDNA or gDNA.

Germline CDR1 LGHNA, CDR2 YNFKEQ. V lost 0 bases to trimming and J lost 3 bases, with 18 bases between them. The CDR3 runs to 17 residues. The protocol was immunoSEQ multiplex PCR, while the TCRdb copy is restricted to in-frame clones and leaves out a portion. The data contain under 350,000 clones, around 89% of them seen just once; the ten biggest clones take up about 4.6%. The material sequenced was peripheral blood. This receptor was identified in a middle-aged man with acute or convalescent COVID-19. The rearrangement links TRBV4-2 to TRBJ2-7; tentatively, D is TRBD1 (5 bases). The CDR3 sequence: CASSQEIVRASLYEQYF. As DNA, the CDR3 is TGTGCCAGCAGCCAAGAGATAGTCAGGGCAAGCCTCTACGAGCAGTACTTC.